This T cell receptor beta chain was sequenced in a study of CD8 T cells in ankylosing spondylitis. Findings and limits, study-wide: Earlier work had already found some motif variants in reactive arthritis synovial fluid and blood. Clones linked with disease were CD8+ and fairly uncommon in the peripheral blood. What seemed typical of ankylosing spondylitis blood was a TCR beta motif built from about eight highly homologous variants.

This clonotype showed up just a few times. Its specificity is not known. The CDR3 is 16 residues long. The germline CDR1 and CDR2 sequences are MRHNA and SNTAGT. Trimming cost V 3 bases and J 1 base; bases outside gene matches: 6. In TCRdb, the 5' RACE reads were re-called with MiXCR into one record per CDR3 protein. The repertoire holds approximately 25,000 distinct CDR3 sequences, with roughly a sixth as singletons. V usage is TRBV6-4 and J usage is TRBJ1-1; the match to TRBD1 covers 9 bases. This receptor was taken from a male donor with ankylosing spondylitis or in good health (not recorded which). Input material: blood. CDR3 sequence (DNA): TGTGCCAGCAGTGAACGGCAGGACAGGGGGAACACTGAAGCTTTCTTT. Translation gives CASSERQDRGNTEAFF.